This is a list of T cell receptor beta chains from one sample in a study of CXCR3-negative and CXCR3-positive naive CD8 T cells. TCRdb reprocessed the 5' RACE reads; each CDR3 protein has one entry and no DNA is given. Here the sample table reports 80,000 to 95,000 distinct CDR3 sequences. Sequences were obtained from naive CXCR3- CD8+ T cells from blood. These receptors all stem from a human donor in good health. Some clones in this sample may be carry-over from other donors' samples. Each CDR3 is given with its conserved first and last residue. Fields, in order: V gene, J gene, CDR3 protein.

>TRBV29-1|TRBJ2-2
CSMAREAGELFF
>TRBV29-1|TRBJ2-2
CSAGRDTGELFF
>TRBV5-1|TRBJ2-7
CASSLDPGSPYEQYF
>TRBV7-8|TRBJ1-2
CASRGDRAPYGYTF
>TRBV29-1|TRBJ2-7
CSVVRESGEQYF
>TRBV6-5|TRBJ2-1
CASSYSTSSGRGEQFF
>TRBV12-3/TRBV12-4|TRBJ2-3
CASSLWAASSTDTQYF
>TRBV5-1|TRBJ2-1
CASGDSFSSYNEQFF
>TRBV28|TRBJ2-2
CASDQNGELFF
>TRBV10-3|TRBJ1-2
CAISEPDTINYGYTF
>TRBV7-9|TRBJ2-7
CASSKRTGAESYEQYF
>TRBV6-5|TRBJ1-1
CASSYLQGWQGVPRGTEAFF
>TRBV20-1|TRBJ1-1
CSARGGGDTEAFF
>TRBV19|TRBJ2-7
CASSIPGLEQYF
>TRBV6-2/TRBV6-3|TRBJ1-6
CASSPDRALLRGHSPLHF